This T cell receptor beta chain was sequenced for a study of early T cells in non-severe SARS-CoV-2 infection. Researchers tagged individual cDNA molecules with unique molecular identifiers. TCRdb used MiXCR to reprocess the 5' RACE reads, holding one entry per CDR3 protein. The profile shows 20,000 to 25,000 distinct CDR3 sequences, about 5% of them singletons. This clonotype was seen at least ten times. Antigen unknown. Study-level findings and limits: The VDJdb matching leaned toward anti-spike CD8 responses and overlooked private and CD4 specificities.

The CDR3 length is 15 residues. Germline values: CDR1 MDHEN, CDR2 SYDVKM. With 3 bases removed from V and 3 bases from J, the gap between germline ends came to 9 bases. The sequenced sample consisted of whole blood. This chain links TRBV28 with TRBJ2-6; perhaps TRBD2 as D (6 bases). This TCR derives from an adult who was a healthcare worker with PCR-confirmed SARS-CoV-2 infection or an uninfected control (not recorded which). The CDR3 region has the DNA TGTGCCAGCAGTTTTCGGGGGAATGGGGCCAACGTCCTGACTTTC. Translating it yields CASSFRGNGANVLTF.